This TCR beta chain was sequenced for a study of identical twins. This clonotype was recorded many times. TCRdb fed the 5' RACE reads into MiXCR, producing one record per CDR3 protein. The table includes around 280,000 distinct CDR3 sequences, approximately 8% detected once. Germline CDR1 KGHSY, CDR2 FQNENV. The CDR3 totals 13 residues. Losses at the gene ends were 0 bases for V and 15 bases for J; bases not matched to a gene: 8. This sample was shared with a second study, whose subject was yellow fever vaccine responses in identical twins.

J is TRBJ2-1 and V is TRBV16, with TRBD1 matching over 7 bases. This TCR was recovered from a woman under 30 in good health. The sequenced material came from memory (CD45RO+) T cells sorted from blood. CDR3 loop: CASSQSPDRVSFF. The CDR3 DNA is TGTGCCAGCAGCCAATCCCCCGACAGGGTTTCGTTCTTC.